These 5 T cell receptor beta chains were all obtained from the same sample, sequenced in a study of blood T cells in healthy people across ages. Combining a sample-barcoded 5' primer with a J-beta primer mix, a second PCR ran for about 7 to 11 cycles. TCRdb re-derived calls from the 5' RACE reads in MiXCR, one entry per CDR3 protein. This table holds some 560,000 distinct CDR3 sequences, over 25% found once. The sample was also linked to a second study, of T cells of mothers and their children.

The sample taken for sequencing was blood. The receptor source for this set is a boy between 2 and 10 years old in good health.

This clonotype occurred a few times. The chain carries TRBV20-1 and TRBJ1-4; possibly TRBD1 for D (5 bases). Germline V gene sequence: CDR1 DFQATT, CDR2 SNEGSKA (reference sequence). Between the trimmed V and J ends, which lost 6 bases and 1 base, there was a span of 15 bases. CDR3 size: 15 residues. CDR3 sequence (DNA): TGCAGTGCCAAGAAACCAGGGAGAACTAATGAAAAACTGTTTTTT. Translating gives CSAKKPGRTNEKLFF.

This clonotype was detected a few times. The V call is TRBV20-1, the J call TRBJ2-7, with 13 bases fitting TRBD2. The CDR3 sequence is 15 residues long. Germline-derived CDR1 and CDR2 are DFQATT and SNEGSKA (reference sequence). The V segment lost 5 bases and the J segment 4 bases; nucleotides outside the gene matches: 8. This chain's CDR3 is CSAPGTSGVLYEQYF. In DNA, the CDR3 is TGCAGTGCTCCAGGGACTAGCGGGGTGTTGTACGAGCAGTACTTC.

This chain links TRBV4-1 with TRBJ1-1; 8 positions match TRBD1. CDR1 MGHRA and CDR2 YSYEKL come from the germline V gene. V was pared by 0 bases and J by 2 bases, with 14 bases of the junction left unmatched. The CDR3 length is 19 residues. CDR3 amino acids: CASSQDLRGSAGGNTEAFF. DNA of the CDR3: TGCGCCAGCAGCCAAGATCTGAGAGGTTCAGCAGGGGGCAACACTGAAGCTTTCTTT.

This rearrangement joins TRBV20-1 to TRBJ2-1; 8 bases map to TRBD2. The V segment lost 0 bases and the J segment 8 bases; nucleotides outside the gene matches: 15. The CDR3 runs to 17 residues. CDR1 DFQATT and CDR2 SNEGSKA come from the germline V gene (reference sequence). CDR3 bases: TGCAGTGCTAGAGATAGTAGCGGGGACCGGAGGGGGGATGAGCAGTTCTTC. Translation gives CSARDSSGDRRGDEQFF.

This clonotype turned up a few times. This chain's CDR3 is CASTGYNEQFF. The CDR3 DNA reads TGTGCCAGCACGGGCTACAATGAGCAGTTCTTC. The chain has TRBV6-6 and TRBJ2-1; no clear D gene. V shed 7 bases and J shed 3 bases, with 4 bases lying between them. Germline V CDR1 and CDR2: MNHNY, SVGAGI (reference sequence). The CDR3 is 11 residues long.